The 30 T cell receptor beta chains below all came from one sample that was sequenced in a study of STAT3 mutations in large granular lymphocyte leukemia. Findings of the study overall: In T-cell large granular lymphocyte leukemia, about half of patients showed multiple immunodominant subclonotypes.

No antigen is known for these receptors. Measured with immunoSEQ multiplex PCR; TCRdb has only the in-frame clones, and not every one. Among 17,000 or so clones listed, around four fifths were seen once. Specimen: peripheral blood mononuclear cells. These receptors all stem from a man aged 50 to 59 with T-cell large granular lymphocyte leukemia. Some clones in this sample may be carry-over from other donors' samples.

The rearrangement joins TRBV9 to TRBJ1-2, with D unclear. The CDR3 has 14 amino acids. Germline V gene lookup returns CDR1 SGDLS and CDR2 YYNGEE. V was clipped by 8 bases and J by 2 bases, with 16 bases between them. Written as DNA, the CDR3 is TGTGCCAGTAATCCGGACGGAGACAACTATGGCTACACCTTC. Protein sequence: CASNPDGDNYGYTF.

The table lists this clone with a count of one. This chain links TRBV6-5 with TRBJ2-5; the D is unclear. V lost 2 bases and J 3 bases, leaving 7 bases between the germline ends. This CDR3 is built from 13 residues. Per the germline V gene, CDR1 is MNHEY and CDR2 is SVGAGI. CDR3 coding DNA: TGTGCCAGCAGTTACGGGCCTAAAGAGACCCAGTACTTC. Its translation is CASSYGPKETQYF.

This clone has just one count. V and J are TRBV30 and TRBJ2-3, with D perhaps given as TRBD1 or TRBD2 (6 bases each). This CDR3 spans 15 amino acids. Between the trimmed V and J ends, which lost 2 bases and 5 bases, there was a span of 17 bases. CDR1 is GTSNPN and CDR2 is SVGIG in the germline V gene (reference sequence). The CDR3, as DNA: TGTGCCTGGAGTACTCTCGGGGGCCTTGAAGATACGCAGTATTTT. Translation gives CAWSTLGGLEDTQYF.

The chain links TRBV5-1 to TRBJ1-4, with 8 bases matching TRBD1. Losses at the gene ends were 5 bases for V and 7 bases for J; bases not matched to a gene: 7. Germline values: CDR1 SGHRS, CDR2 YFSETQ. The CDR3 is made up of 14 amino acids. The CDR3 loop reads CASRSTGGVEKLFF. CDR3 bases: TGCGCCAGCAGATCTACAGGGGGTGTTGAAAAACTGTTTTTT.

V gene TRBV27 combines with J gene TRBJ2-7, with no clear D. The CDR3 runs to 11 residues. Germline CDR1 is MNHEY and CDR2 is SMNVEV (reference sequence). Trimming stripped 5 bases from V and 6 bases from J, with 8 bases between. This CDR3 is CASSRYGEQYF. The CDR3 coding sequence is TGTGCCAGCAGTCGGTACGGCGAGCAGTACTTC.

The CDR3, as DNA: TGTGCCAGCGGGCGGACCTACGAGCAGTACTTC. Residues: CASGRTYEQYF. The genes are TRBV28 and TRBJ2-7, with D unclear. Germline V gene data show CDR1 as MDHEN and CDR2 as SYDVKM. Trimming took off 8 bases at V and 2 bases at J, with 7 bases between the two ends. This CDR3 is built from 11 residues.

The chain combines TRBV7-9 with TRBJ1-1; 10 bases map to TRBD1. Germline trimming cut 3 bases from V and 8 bases from J; bases unmatched to any gene: 3. The CDR3 is 13 residues long. From germline, CDR1 is SEHNR and CDR2 FQNEAQ (reference sequence). The CDR3 protein is CASSLRQGAEAFF. CDR3 nucleotides: TGTGCCAGCAGCTTGAGACAGGGGGCAGAAGCTTTCTTT.

The chain employs TRBV4-3 and TRBJ2-2; possibly TRBD2 for D (5 bases). V shed 1 base and J shed 1 base, with 7 bases lying between them. Germline assignment: CDR1 LGHNA and CDR2 YSLEER. The CDR3 is 15 amino acids. The CDR3 DNA reads as TGCGCCAGCAGCCAAGCTAGCCGGAACACCGGGGAGCTGTTTTTT. It is translated as CASSQASRNTGELFF.

This rearrangement joins TRBV5-1 to TRBJ2-1; TRBD2 might be the D (7 bases). This CDR3 comprises 16 residues. Trimming shortened V by 1 base and J by 3 bases, and 14 bases separated the two germline ends. Germline CDR1 is SGHRS and CDR2 is YFSETQ. CDR3 amino acids: CASSLTRGGYYNEQFF. CDR3 bases: TGCGCCAGCAGCTTGACTAGGGGGGGCTACTACAATGAGCAGTTCTTC. The whole variable domain, filled in from reference TRBV5-1 and TRBJ2-1, reads KAGVTQTPRYLIKTRGQQVTLSCSPISGHRSVSWYQQTPGQGLQFLFEYFSETQRNKGNFPGRFSGRQFSNSRSEMNVSTLELGDSALYLCASSLTRGGYYNEQFFGPGTRLTVL.

The gene calls are TRBV6-5 and TRBJ1-6, with D uncertain. Germline CDR1 reads MNHEY; CDR2 reads SVGAGI. The CDR3 spans 15 residues. V shed 2 bases and J shed 9 bases, with 14 bases lying between them. DNA of the CDR3: TGTGCCAGCAGTTACGGATCTAGGATCGGTTCACCCCTCCACTTT. Protein sequence: CASSYGSRIGSPLHF.

This chain uses TRBV7-2 with TRBJ1-4; unclear D gene. Trimming took off 6 bases at V and 5 bases at J, with 16 bases between the two ends. The germline V gene encodes CDR1 SGHTA and CDR2 FQGNSA. The CDR3 length is 15 residues. CDR3 in amino acids: CASRPRANINEKLFF. CDR3 nucleotide sequence: TGTGCCAGCAGACCCCGGGCTAATATCAATGAAAAACTGTTTTTT.

The chain links TRBV9 to TRBJ2-2, with D perhaps assigned TRBD1 or TRBD2 (6 bases each). This CDR3 comprises 15 residues. Trimming removed 4 bases at V and 7 bases at J, with 17 bases between. Germline lookup yields CDR1 SGDLS and CDR2 YYNGEE. The CDR3 sequence: CASSRAGGQVGELFF. CDR3 DNA: TGTGCCAGCAGCCGGGCTGGGGGGCAAGTCGGGGAGCTGTTTTTT. Full variable domain (missing parts from reference TRBV9 and TRBJ2-2): DSGVTQTPKHLITATGQRVTLRCSPRSGDLSVYWYQQSLDQGLQFLIQYYNGEERAKGNILERFSAQQFPDLHSELNLSSLELGDSALYFCASSRAGGQVGELFFGEGSRLTVL.

This rearrangement joins TRBV13 to TRBJ2-1, with a possible D match to TRBD2 (6 bases). CDR3 size: 15 residues. Germline V gene lookup returns CDR1 PRHDT and CDR2 FYEKMQ (reference sequence). Trimming shortened V by 3 bases and J by 2 bases, and 11 bases separated the two germline ends. Here the CDR3 reads CASSLGGGPYNEQFF. The DNA for the CDR3 is TGTGCCAGCAGCTTGGGGGGTGGACCCTACAATGAGCAGTTCTTC.

The V gene is TRBV6-6, the J gene TRBJ2-3; D uncertain. V dropped 6 bases and J dropped 10 bases, with 17 bases sitting between them. The CDR3 consists of 13 residues. Germline V CDR1 and CDR2: MNHNY, SVGAGI (reference sequence). CDR3 region: CASRIDSLRAQYF. The CDR3 DNA sequence: TGTGCCAGCAGGATCGATAGTCTTAGGGCGCAGTATTTT.

With regard to this clone: A read error may produce the germline difference seen at one junction end. The chain couples TRBV20-1 to TRBJ2-1, with D possibly being TRBD1 (6 bases). The CDR3 loop spans 11 amino acids. Germline V gene lookup returns CDR1 DFQATT and CDR2 SNEGSKA (reference sequence). CDR3 DNA: TGCAGTGCTGCCGGACAGAAAGTGCTCCTCTTC. Amino acid sequence: CSAAGQKVLLF.

V is TRBV6-4 and J is TRBJ2-3; the match to TRBD1 covers 7 bases. Germline trimming cut 3 bases from V and 2 bases from J; bases unmatched to any gene: 8. Germline V gives CDR1 MRHNA, CDR2 SNTAGT. This CDR3 comprises 16 residues. The CDR3 coding sequence is TGTGCCAGCAGTGAGGGGACAGACTATCCCACAGATACGCAGTATTTT. Encoded protein: CASSEGTDYPTDTQYF.

The chain links TRBV4-1 to TRBJ2-2, with unresolved D. The CDR3 is 17 residues long. Looked up from germline, CDR1 is MGHRA and CDR2 is YSYEKL. V dropped 1 base and J dropped 2 bases, with 14 bases sitting between them. CDR3 region: CASSQVPDLLNTGELFF. The CDR3 coding sequence is TGCGCCAGCAGCCAAGTACCCGACCTGCTTAACACCGGGGAGCTGTTTTTT.

This clone was observed once. The chain links TRBV9 to TRBJ1-6; D may be TRBD1 (6 bases). The germline CDR1 and CDR2 sequences are SGDLS and YYNGEE. Deletions cut 0 bases from V and 8 bases from J, with 9 bases between. This CDR3 has 14 residues. CDR3 in DNA: TGTGCCAGCAGCGTAGATTACAGGGATTCACCCCTCCACTTT. Translated: CASSVDYRDSPLHF. Drawing the rest from reference TRBV9 and TRBJ1-6, the complete variable domain is DSGVTQTPKHLITATGQRVTLRCSPRSGDLSVYWYQQSLDQGLQFLIQYYNGEERAKGNILERFSAQQFPDLHSELNLSSLELGDSALYFCASSVDYRDSPLHFGNGTRLTVT.

The rearrangement joins TRBV6-5 to TRBJ1-1; D might be TRBD1 (5 bases). The CDR3 has 13 amino acids. The germline V and J ends were trimmed by 6 bases and 1 base, with 9 bases remaining between them. Germline CDR1 reads MNHEY; CDR2 reads SVGAGI. CDR3 DNA sequence: TGTGCCAGCAGCTTCAGGGAGAACACTGAAGCTTTCTTT. The encoded protein is CASSFRENTEAFF.

This chain uses TRBV29-1 with TRBJ1-1, with D uncertain. This CDR3 is built from 14 residues. Trimming cost V 1 base and J 3 bases, with 12 bases left between them. CDR1 and CDR2 from the germline V gene are SQVTM and ANQGSEA. The CDR3 sequence is CSVEGPGRDTEAFF. CDR3 DNA: TGCAGCGTTGAAGGCCCTGGGAGGGACACTGAAGCTTTCTTT.

The rearrangement joins TRBV29-1 to TRBJ2-2, with D tentatively TRBD1 (6 bases). Trimming stripped 3 bases from V and 6 bases from J, with 8 bases between. Germline CDR1 is SQVTM and CDR2 is ANQGSEA. The CDR3 spans 12 residues. The CDR3 reads CSVDEGAGELFF. The DNA of the CDR3 is TGCAGCGTTGACGAGGGGGCCGGGGAGCTGTTTTTT.

The J gene is TRBJ1-1, the V gene TRBV5-6; D ambiguous. With 4 bases removed from V and 1 base from J, the gap between germline ends came to 8 bases. Germline assignment: CDR1 SGHDT and CDR2 YYEEEE. The CDR3 is made up of 13 amino acids. The CDR3 reads CASSITANTEAFF. The CDR3 DNA reads TGTGCCAGCAGCATAACAGCGAACACTGAAGCTTTCTTT.

The table lists this clone with a count of one. The genes are TRBV19 and TRBJ2-7; D possibly corresponds to TRBD2 (6 bases). CDR1 is LNHDA and CDR2 is SQIVND in the germline V gene (reference sequence). Trimming left V 5 bases short and J 1 base short, with 15 bases between. There are 15 residues in the CDR3. The chain's CDR3 is CASSRPGGVSYEQYF. The CDR3 DNA reads as TGTGCCAGTAGTCGACCCGGGGGAGTATCCTACGAGCAGTACTTC.

The V and J genes are TRBV10-1 and TRBJ1-1; D not certain. V shed 6 bases and J shed 3 bases, with 11 bases lying between them. The CDR3 runs 13 residues. CDR1 and CDR2 (germline): WNHNN, SYGVQD (reference sequence). The CDR3 DNA is TGCGCCAGCAGGGTGGGTTTGGACACTGAAGCTTTCTTT. Its protein is CASRVGLDTEAFF.

V gene TRBV5-4 combines with J gene TRBJ2-2, with a possible D match to TRBD2 (6 bases). V was trimmed by 5 bases and J by 0 bases, leaving 17 bases between them. The CDR3 spans 17 residues. The germline V gene encodes CDR1 SGHNT and CDR2 YYREEE (reference sequence). As DNA, the CDR3 is TGTGCCAGCAGTCCCGTCGCGGGACGGTCGAACACCGGGGAGCTGTTTTTT. Its protein is CASSPVAGRSNTGELFF. Looking up the rest from reference TRBV5-4 and TRBJ2-2 gives the full variable domain: ETGVTQSPTHLIKTRGQQVTLRCSSQSGHNTVSWYQQALGQGPQFIFQYYREEENGRGNFPPRFSGLQFPNYSSELNVNALELDDSALYLCASSPVAGRSNTGELFFGEGSRLTVL.

The rearrangement links TRBV29-1 to TRBJ1-2, with D perhaps matching TRBD1 (5 bases). Looked up from germline, CDR1 is SQVTM and CDR2 is ANQGSEA. Trimming shortened V by 3 bases and J by 5 bases, and 10 bases separated the two germline ends. The CDR3 totals 12 residues. This CDR3 is CSVESGPYGYTF. Here the CDR3 DNA reads TGCAGCGTTGAGTCGGGACCGTATGGCTACACCTTC.

This clone occurred a few times. This chain links TRBV10-1 with TRBJ2-7; D gene unclear. Trimming removed 3 bases from V and 1 base from J, with 10 bases in between. The CDR3 has 14 residues. Germline lookup yields CDR1 WNHNN and CDR2 SYGVQD (reference sequence). For the CDR3, the DNA is TGCGCCAGCAGTGACCCCGACAAGTCCTACGAGCAGTACTTC. Protein product: CASSDPDKSYEQYF.

This chain uses TRBV27 with TRBJ2-3; 8 nucleotides line up with TRBD1. The CDR3 loop spans 14 amino acids. V shed 4 bases, J shed 4 bases, and the junction held 4 bases outside the gene matches. The germline V gene has CDR1 MNHEY and CDR2 SMNVEV (reference sequence). The CDR3 loop reads CASSWAGGADTQYF. The CDR3, as DNA: TGTGCCAGCAGTTGGGCAGGGGGCGCAGATACGCAGTATTTT.

V is TRBV18 and J is TRBJ2-1, with D uncertain. The germline CDR1 and CDR2 sequences are KGHSH and LQKENI. The V end was cut by 1 base, the J end by 6 bases, with 4 bases between. The CDR3 is 12 residues long. The CDR3 loop is CASSPRSNEQFF. CDR3 in DNA: TGTGCCAGCTCACCACGGAGCAATGAGCAGTTCTTC.

The chain is built from TRBV5-5 and TRBJ2-3; the match to TRBD2 covers 9 bases. The junction had 5 bases not matched to a gene; V was cut back by 2 bases and J by 1 base. Germline V lookup: CDR1 SGHKS, CDR2 YYEKEE (reference sequence). This CDR3 has 16 amino acids. CDR3: CASSFKRGACTDTQYF. In DNA form, the CDR3 reads TGTGCCAGCAGCTTTAAGCGGGGGGCCTGCACAGATACGCAGTATTTT.